This T cell receptor beta chain was sequenced for a study of somatic mutations in T cells in chronic GVHD (dated by TCRdb to 2020 to 2021). Sorting staining used anti-CD3, anti-CD4, anti-CD8 and a Vbeta20 antibody from the IOTest Beta Mark kit on a FACSAria III, with purity above 99%. Peripheral blood was collected in sodium heparin tubes, and mononuclear cells were isolated by Ficoll-Paque PLUS density gradient centrifugation. Before TCRbeta deep sequencing, the CD4+ Vbeta20+, CD4+ Vbeta20-, and CD8+ T cell fractions were FACS-sorted. With respect to this clone: Its antigen is unknown. One base away there is no much larger clone; base qualities are not given.

Including the terminal cysteine and phenylalanine, the CDR3 comprises 14 residues. The sequence is cut down to CDR3 DNA, 42 bases in frame from base 1. The germline V gene sets CDR1 to MNHEY and CDR2 to SVGAGI. V trim: 5 bases; J trim: 3 bases; unmatched bases: 5. Genomic DNA was isolated and then used for the TCRbeta deep sequencing. TCRbeta CDR3 sequencing and initial data processing were performed with the immunoSEQ assay as a commercial service. Under the source paper's analysis protocol: IMGT was used to annotate V, D, J genes, while reads were demultiplexed, adapter and primer sequences were stripped out, and similar clones were merged through frequency-ratio clustering. TCRdb took over this immuneACCESS table, retaining in-frame rearrangements with V and J assigned. Such tables are incomplete; in checked studies, under half of the missing clones stem from an unresolved V gene, and the remainder is unexplained. V and J calls and clone size are as listed in that table; D and trimming were resolved from the DNA. The sample has some 13,000 clones on record, 78% of them singletons. The ten top clones hold less than 40% of the sample.

Rearrangement joined TRBV6-5 to TRBJ2-7, with TRBD1 identical over 9 junction bases. This TCR was sampled from a male patient in his fifties with chronic graft-versus-host disease. Some T cells may be donor cells from the graft after a transplant. What was sequenced was Vbeta20-negative CD4+ T cells from blood. The sample's cell subset or site, from its label and the paper: CD4+ T cells sorted as TCR Vbeta20 negative by flow cytometry. The CDR3 protein sequence reads: CASSNRGRNYEQYF. DNA sequence: TGTGCCAGCAGTAACAGGGGGCGTAACTACGAGCAGTACTTC.